These 27 T cell receptor beta chains share one sample of origin, sequenced in a study of cytomegalovirus exposure and HLA in healthy donors. 13 Jbeta primers and 60 Vbeta primers were used for the PCR. TCRdb's copy holds only in-frame clones and misses some; the assay was immunoSEQ multiplex PCR. The data hold approximately 140,000 clones, with approximately 80% observed a single time. What was sequenced was PBMCs. These receptors all come from a male donor in good health and CMV-seronegative.

The J gene is TRBJ1-1, the V gene TRBV9; D uncertain. Trimming pared 0 bases from V and 0 bases from J, leaving 6 bases between. The CDR3 runs to 14 residues. CDR1 and CDR2 (germline): SGDLS, YYNGEE. CDR3 nucleotides: TGTGCCAGCAGCGTAGGGCCGATGAACACTGAAGCTTTCTTT. It codes for CASSVGPMNTEAFF.

This chain connects TRBV5-1 to TRBJ2-7, with D uncertain. V lost 0 bases and J lost 3, with 19 bases in between. The germline V gene encodes CDR1 SGHRS and CDR2 YFSETQ. The CDR3 totals 17 residues. CDR3 nucleotides: TGCGCCAGCAGCTTGGGTCTCATGGCCGCAGGTTTCTACGAGCAGTACTTC. Translation gives CASSLGLMAAGFYEQYF.

The gene calls are TRBV6-6 and TRBJ1-1, with D unresolved. The CDR3 is made up of 13 amino acids. Trimming took off 2 bases at V and 5 bases at J, with 9 bases between the two ends. Germline CDR1 MNHNY, CDR2 SVGAGI (reference sequence). The DNA of the CDR3 is TGTGCCAGCAGTTACAATCGAGGGACTGAAGCTTTCTTT. Its protein product is CASSYNRGTEAFF.

The gene calls are TRBV18 and TRBJ2-5; D is possibly TRBD2 (5 bases). The CDR3 extends over 14 amino acids. Germline V gene sequence: CDR1 KGHSH, CDR2 LQKENI. Trimming pared 1 base from V and 4 bases from J, leaving 10 bases between. CDR3 sequence reads: CASSPLATGETQYF. The CDR3, as DNA: TGTGCCAGCTCACCACTAGCGACGGGAGAGACCCAGTACTTC.

The J gene is TRBJ1-1, the V gene TRBV5-4, with unresolved D. CDR1 SGHNT and CDR2 YYREEE come from the germline V gene (reference sequence). There are 12 residues in the CDR3. Between the trimmed V and J ends, which lost 5 bases and 4 bases, there was a span of 9 bases. The CDR3, as DNA: TGTGCCAGCAGGCGAGGGAGCACTGAAGCTTTCTTT. This gives the protein CASRRGSTEAFF.

The genes are TRBV7-2 and TRBJ1-1; tentatively, D is TRBD1 (5 bases). The length of the CDR3 is 15 residues. The germline V and J ends were trimmed by 5 bases and 1 base, with 14 bases remaining between them. Germline loops: CDR1 SGHTA, CDR2 FQGNSA. CDR3 nucleotide sequence: TGTGCCAGCAGCCCCCCGACAGAGACGAACACTGAAGCTTTCTTT. This sequence encodes CASSPPTETNTEAFF. Based on the CDR3 plus reference TRBV7-2 and TRBJ1-1, the full variable domain is GAGVSQSPSNKVTEKGKDVELRCDPISGHTALYWYRQSLGQGLEFLIYFQGNSAPDKSGLPSDRFSAERTGGSVSTLTIQRTQQEDSAVYLCASSPPTETNTEAFFGQGTRLTVV.

This chain joins TRBV7-2 and TRBJ1-3, with D unclear. CDR3 length equals 13 residues. V lost 3 bases and J lost 0, with 3 bases in between. Germline lookup yields CDR1 SGHTA and CDR2 FQGNSA. CDR3 sequence: CASSFRSGNTIYF. As DNA, the CDR3 is TGTGCCAGCAGCTTCCGCTCTGGAAACACCATATATTTT.

The chain combines TRBV27 with TRBJ2-1, with a weak D call TRBD2 (6 bases). Germline V gene lookup returns CDR1 MNHEY and CDR2 SMNVEV (reference sequence). CDR3 length: 14 residues. Trimming took 4 bases from V and 4 from J, leaving 11 bases between them. CDR3 protein: CASSSATSYNEQFF. CDR3 sequence (DNA): TGTGCCAGCAGTTCGGCGACTAGTTACAATGAGCAGTTCTTC.

V gene TRBV4-2 combines with J gene TRBJ2-7; 10 bases are shared with TRBD2. This CDR3 contains 18 residues. V trimming: 7 bases; J trimming: 2 bases; junction bases outside the gene matches: 17. From germline, CDR1 is LGHNA and CDR2 YNFKEQ. The CDR3 DNA reads TGTGCCAGCACCAAAGGGGGTTTTAGCGGGGGGCAGCCCTACGAGCAGTACTTC. Protein product: CASTKGGFSGGQPYEQYF.

The chain couples TRBV6-4 to TRBJ1-1, with D possibly being TRBD1 (5 bases). Deletions cut 6 bases from V and 7 bases from J, with 15 bases between. Germline V lookup: CDR1 MRHNA, CDR2 SNTAGT. The CDR3 covers 13 residues. DNA for the CDR3: TGTGCCAGCAGGGCCTACTTGGGGGGTGAAGCTTTCTTT. It encodes CASRAYLGGEAFF.

The J gene is TRBJ1-1, the V gene TRBV5-1; D unresolved. V was clipped by 2 bases and J by 4 bases, with 15 bases between them. This CDR3 comprises 15 residues. CDR1 and CDR2 (germline): SGHRS, YFSETQ. The CDR3 sequence: CASSLTSSVLTEAFF. For the CDR3, the DNA is TGCGCCAGCAGCTTAACGTCATCGGTTCTCACTGAAGCTTTCTTT.

The chain has TRBV6-4 and TRBJ2-7; weak D call: TRBD2 (6 bases). Germline CDR1 MRHNA, CDR2 SNTAGT. The CDR3 contains 11 residues. V lost 9 bases, J lost 8 bases, and 14 bases lay in between. CDR3 loop: CARNEGRKQYF. CDR3 bases: TGTGCCAGGAACGAGGGGAGGAAGCAGTACTTC.

For this clone: One end of the junction fails to match germline, which may point to a read error. The chain joins TRBV30 to TRBJ1-5; TRBD1 agrees at 8 bases. Germline assignment: CDR1 GTSNPN and CDR2 SVGIG (reference sequence). The CDR3 is 15 amino acids. CDR3 region: CAWSVSGTGKQPQHF. The DNA for the CDR3 is TGTGCCTGGAGTGTAAGTGGGACAGGCAAACAGCCCCAGCATTTT.

This clone was found once. The V call is TRBV28, the J call TRBJ2-7, with 7 bases that match TRBD1. The V gene's germline CDR1 is MDHEN and CDR2 SYDVKM. CDR3 size: 15 residues. The junction had 10 bases not matched to a gene; V was cut back by 6 bases and J by 2 bases. CDR3 sequence reads: CASSEGDSHPYEQYF. CDR3 sequence (DNA): TGTGCCAGCAGCGAGGGGGACAGCCATCCCTACGAGCAGTACTTC.

The chain carries TRBV9 and TRBJ2-1, with D unclear. Trimming removed 4 bases at V and 7 bases at J, with 12 bases between. The CDR3 runs 13 residues. CDR1 is SGDLS, CDR2 YYNGEE, per germline. CDR3 nucleotides: TGTGCCAGCAGCCTCGCCGCCAGGAATGAGCAGTTCTTC. It specifies CASSLAARNEQFF.

This chain uses TRBV30 with TRBJ2-7, with TRBD2 matching 14 bases. Germline-derived CDR1 and CDR2 are GTSNPN and SVGIG (reference sequence). Trimming took 1 base from V and 1 from J; bases not matched to a gene: 3. This CDR3 has 16 residues. The chain's CDR3 is CAWSAGLAGGSYEQYF. In DNA form, the CDR3 reads TGTGCCTGGAGTGCCGGACTAGCGGGGGGTTCCTACGAGCAGTACTTC.

The chain is built from TRBV29-1 and TRBJ2-3, with D perhaps TRBD2 (5 bases). This CDR3 is 14 amino acids long. Trimming took 7 bases from V and 0 from J, leaving 14 bases between them. The germline gives CDR1 SQVTM, CDR2 ANQGSEA. CDR3 nucleotide sequence: TGCAGCGCTGACGGACTTGCTAGCACAGATACGCAGTATTTT. This translates into CSADGLASTDTQYF.

The chain has TRBV27 and TRBJ1-1; the D is unclear. This CDR3 has 16 amino acids. Germline V lookup: CDR1 MNHEY, CDR2 SMNVEV (reference sequence). V was pared by 2 bases and J by 1 base, with 14 bases between. Here the CDR3 DNA reads TGTGCCAGCAGTTTAATCCCTGCGGCGGGGAACACTGAAGCTTTCTTT. Protein: CASSLIPAAGNTEAFF.

V usage is TRBV2 and J usage is TRBJ1-4; D ambiguous. The V gene's germline CDR1 is SNHLY and CDR2 FYNNEI. Deletions cut 3 bases from V and 10 bases from J, with 15 bases between. The length of the CDR3 is 14 residues. The CDR3 DNA reads as TGTGCCAGCAGTGACTTACAGAGGGTGGGAAAACTGTTTTTT. It codes for CASSDLQRVGKLFF.

The rearrangement joins TRBV5-1 to TRBJ1-2; weak D call: TRBD1 (5 bases). The germline V and J ends were trimmed by 2 bases and 6 bases, with 11 bases remaining between them. Germline CDR1 is SGHRS and CDR2 is YFSETQ. CDR3 size: 13 residues. CDR3 sequence (DNA): TGCGCCAGCAGCTTCGGGGGATCGAATGGCTACACCTTC. It specifies CASSFGGSNGYTF.

V gene TRBV29-1 combines with J gene TRBJ2-3; D might be TRBD2 (6 bases). CDR3 size: 12 residues. Germline V lookup: CDR1 SQVTM, CDR2 ANQGSEA. V dropped 4 bases and J dropped 4 bases, with 9 bases sitting between them. CDR3 bases: TGCAGCGTTGCTCCGGGGGCAGATACGCAGTATTTT. Translating gives CSVAPGADTQYF.

This clone was picked up a small number of times. The V call is TRBV9, the J call TRBJ2-1; 8 bases are shared with TRBD1. V lost 3 bases to trimming and J lost 1 base; unmatched junction nucleotides: 3. Germline V gene sequence: CDR1 SGDLS, CDR2 YYNGEE. The CDR3 is 15 amino acids. The CDR3 nucleotides are TGTGCCAGCAGCGCAGGGGGCAAGTCCTACAATGAGCAGTTCTTC. Protein sequence: CASSAGGKSYNEQFF.

The CDR3 bases are TGTGCCTGGAGCCCTCCCCGGGGGCCCCAGCATTTT. This encodes CAWSPPRGPQHF. The chain combines TRBV30 with TRBJ1-5, with D unresolved. The CDR3 loop spans 12 amino acids. The germline V and J ends were trimmed by 3 bases and 9 bases, with 12 bases remaining between them. Germline lookup yields CDR1 GTSNPN and CDR2 SVGIG (reference sequence).

This rearrangement joins TRBV28 to TRBJ1-1; D remains unclear. The length of the CDR3 is 12 residues. Germline values: CDR1 MDHEN, CDR2 SYDVKM. V was trimmed by 3 bases and J by 7 bases, leaving 9 bases between them. The CDR3 sequence: CASSLSSGEAFF. The CDR3 coding sequence is TGTGCCAGCAGTTTGAGTAGTGGTGAAGCTTTCTTT.

The CDR3 protein is CASSIPTGGYSIQYF. CDR3 sequence (DNA): TGTGCCAGTAGTATTCCGACAGGGGGGTACAGCATTCAGTACTTC. This sequence joins TRBV19 and TRBJ2-4, with TRBD1 matching 9 bases. The CDR3 runs to 15 residues. V lost 3 bases and J lost 9; bases outside the gene matches: 9. The germline V gene has CDR1 LNHDA and CDR2 SQIVND (reference sequence).

V gene TRBV5-4 combines with J gene TRBJ1-1; D perhaps matches TRBD1 (6 bases). The V end lost 4 bases, the J end lost 5 bases, and 15 bases lay between the germline ends. Germline V gives CDR1 SGHNT, CDR2 YYREEE (reference sequence). The CDR3 length is 14 residues. CDR3 bases: TGTGCCAGCAGCCTGCCAGGGGTTGGTACTGAAGCTTTCTTT. It encodes CASSLPGVGTEAFF.

The chain carries TRBV10-3 and TRBJ1-4, with D uncertain. Trimming removed 0 bases at V and 8 bases at J, with 4 bases between. The CDR3 is 12 residues long. Germline CDR1 reads ENHRY; CDR2 reads SYGVKD. The CDR3 loop reads CAISESLEKLFF. In nucleotides, the CDR3 is TGTGCCATCAGTGAGTCGCTAGAAAAACTGTTTTTT.